Given below is one T cell receptor (beta chain) in context. The antigen remains unidentified. Library preparation followed earlier protocols using designated TCR primers. TCRdb re-called the PCR reads through MiXCR, storing one row per CDR3 protein. The table records 400,000 to 600,000 distinct CDR3 sequences, 20% to 25% of them present only once. The data were taken from a study of molecular identifiers for immune sequencing clone quantification. The study, taken as a whole, reports: In naive cells, under 1% of molecules belonged to clones above 20 RNA copies, against over 99% in effector cells.

The CDR3 contains 16 residues. CDR1 SGHDT and CDR2 YYEEEE come from the germline V gene. With 0 bases removed from V and 2 bases from J, the gap between germline ends came to 12 bases. Sorting captured naive CD8 T cells as CD8+CD4-CCR7+CD45RA+. This chain links TRBV5-6 with TRBJ1-5; D may be TRBD1 (5 bases). The sample taken for sequencing was naive CD8+ T cells from blood, with Jurkat cell RNA spiked in. Described subset: FACS-sorted CD8+CD4-CCR7+CD45RA+ naive T cells. The TCR originated in a human donor in good health. Some libraries in this study had Jurkat cell RNA spiked in. Written as DNA, the CDR3 is TGTGCCAGCAGCTTGGGGGGAGGGGTTCGCAATCAGCCCCAGCATTTT. Residues: CASSLGGGVRNQPQHF. Full variable domain (missing parts from reference TRBV5-6 and TRBJ1-5): DAGVTQSPTHLIKTRGQQVTLRCSPKSGHDTVSWYQQALGQGPQFIFQYYEEEERQRGNFPDRFSGHQFPNYSSELNVNALLLGDSALYLCASSLGGGVRNQPQHFGDGTRLSIL.